This TCR beta chain appears in the sequencing data of a study of blood T cell repertoires in COVID-19. Study background: Italy, Spain and the United States were the sources of the convalescent and acute COVID-19 samples.

Using immunoSEQ multiplex PCR, the repertoire was profiled, and TCRdb retains in-frame clones only, with some absent. Of 400,000 to 450,000 clones in the sample, about nine tenths are singletons; the top ten hold 0.6%. Participant age was about 18 to 95 years, and participants resided in about 25 US areas. The V and J ends lost 5 bases and 6 bases respectively, with 20 bases between them. The CDR3 has 15 amino acids. Germline lookup yields CDR1 SGHTA and CDR2 FQGNSA. The source of this sequence is a man aged 18 to 30 who had recovered from COVID-19. Sequenced material: PBMCs or T cells enriched from blood (not recorded which). The genes are TRBV7-2 and TRBJ2-7; TRBD1 might be the D (6 bases). CDR3 sequence reads: CASSVLGTWPREQYF. The CDR3 DNA reads TGTGCCAGCAGCGTACTTGGGACATGGCCTCGCGAGCAGTACTTC.